This T cell receptor beta chain appears in the sequencing data of a study of vaccination and CD4 T cells after COVID-19. Overall study: Nasal swab PCR identified SARS-CoV-2 in the convalescent patients, of whom eight to ten were mild and one severe. Overlapping spike pools from SARS-CoV-2 and HCoV-NL63, HCoV-OC43 and HCoV-229E served as culture stimuli. General study results and limits: Detection of a median around 86% of reactive clones in convalescent patients was confined to the period after vaccination.

The treatment here: approximately 10-day PBMC culture with coronavirus spike peptide pools or control peptides (ViraFEST assay). The V and J ends lost 9 bases and 8 bases, in that order; junction bases with no gene match: 5. CDR3 length equals 11 residues. Germline values: CDR1 SNHLY, CDR2 FYNNEI. About this clonotype itself: What it binds is not known.

The Oncomine TCR Beta short-read assay sequenced DNA from cultured CD4+ T cells. TCRdb passed the PCR reads through MiXCR, listing each CDR3 protein once. The sample records just under 20,000 distinct CDR3 sequences, approximately 52% being singletons. This clonotype was sampled from a human donor who had recovered from COVID-19. The sample consisted of CD4+ T cells from blood, cultured in vitro. V and J are TRBV2 and TRBJ2-3; 7 positions match TRBD2. CDR3 in amino acids: CARASGVTQYF. CDR3 nucleotide sequence: TGTGCCAGGGCGAGCGGGGTTACGCAGTATTTT.